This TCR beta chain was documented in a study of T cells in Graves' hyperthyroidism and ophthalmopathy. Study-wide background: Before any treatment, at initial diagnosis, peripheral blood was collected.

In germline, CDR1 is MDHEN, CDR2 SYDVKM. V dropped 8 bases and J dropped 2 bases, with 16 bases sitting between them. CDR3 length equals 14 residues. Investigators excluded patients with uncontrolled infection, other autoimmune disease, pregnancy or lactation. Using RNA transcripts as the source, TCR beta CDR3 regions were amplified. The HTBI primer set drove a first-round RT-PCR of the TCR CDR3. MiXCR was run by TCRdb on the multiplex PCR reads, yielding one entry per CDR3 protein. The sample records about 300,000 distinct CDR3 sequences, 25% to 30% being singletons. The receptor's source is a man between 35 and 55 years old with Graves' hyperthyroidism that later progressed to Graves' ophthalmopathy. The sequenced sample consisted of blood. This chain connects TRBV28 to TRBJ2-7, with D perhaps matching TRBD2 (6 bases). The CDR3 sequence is CASSVGGPAYEQYF. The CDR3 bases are TGTGCCAGCTCCGTCGGGGGACCTGCCTACGAGCAGTACTTC. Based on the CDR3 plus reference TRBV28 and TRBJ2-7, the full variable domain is DVKVTQSSRYLVKRTGEKVFLECVQDMDHENMFWYRQDPGLGLRLIYFSYDVKMKEKGDIPEGYSVSREKKERFSLILESASTNQTSMYLCASSVGGPAYEQYFGPGTRLTVT.